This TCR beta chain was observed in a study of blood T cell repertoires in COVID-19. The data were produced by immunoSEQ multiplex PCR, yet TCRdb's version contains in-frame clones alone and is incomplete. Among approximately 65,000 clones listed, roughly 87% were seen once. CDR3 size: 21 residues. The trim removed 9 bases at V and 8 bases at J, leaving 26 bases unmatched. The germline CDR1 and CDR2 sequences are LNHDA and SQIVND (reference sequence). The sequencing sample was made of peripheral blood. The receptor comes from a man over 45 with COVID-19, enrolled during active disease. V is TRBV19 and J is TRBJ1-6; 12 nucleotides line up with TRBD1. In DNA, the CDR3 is TGTGCCAGATTCTTGGGACAGGGGGCGAAGAGGCTAGATATAGCATATTCACCCCTCCACTTT. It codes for CARFLGQGAKRLDIAYSPLHF.